One T cell receptor (beta chain) is described in this entry. Methods used by the authors: Cell counts per sample came from amplifying reference gene primers. The data were produced by immunoSEQ multiplex PCR, yet TCRdb's version contains in-frame clones alone and is incomplete. The V and J calls and the clone size are those of that table, but D and trimming were determined from the DNA. The sample shows some 70,000 clones, roughly nine tenths of them seen only once. The data belong to a study of blood T cell repertoires in COVID-19. In the study overall: PBMCs, B-cell-depleted T cells, or T cells were the source of the cDNA or gDNA that made up the material.

The CDR3 loop spans 14 amino acids. CDR1 KGHSH and CDR2 LQKENI come from the germline V gene. Unmatched junction bases numbered 3, after V lost 2 bases and J lost 9 bases. The source of this sequence is a man in his forties or fifties with active COVID-19. Sequencing input: peripheral blood. The V and J genes are TRBV18 and TRBJ1-6; 8 nucleotides agree with TRBD1. This chain's CDR3 is CASSPAQGGSPLHF. Written as DNA, the CDR3 is TGTGCCAGCTCACCAGCACAGGGGGGTTCACCCCTCCACTTT.